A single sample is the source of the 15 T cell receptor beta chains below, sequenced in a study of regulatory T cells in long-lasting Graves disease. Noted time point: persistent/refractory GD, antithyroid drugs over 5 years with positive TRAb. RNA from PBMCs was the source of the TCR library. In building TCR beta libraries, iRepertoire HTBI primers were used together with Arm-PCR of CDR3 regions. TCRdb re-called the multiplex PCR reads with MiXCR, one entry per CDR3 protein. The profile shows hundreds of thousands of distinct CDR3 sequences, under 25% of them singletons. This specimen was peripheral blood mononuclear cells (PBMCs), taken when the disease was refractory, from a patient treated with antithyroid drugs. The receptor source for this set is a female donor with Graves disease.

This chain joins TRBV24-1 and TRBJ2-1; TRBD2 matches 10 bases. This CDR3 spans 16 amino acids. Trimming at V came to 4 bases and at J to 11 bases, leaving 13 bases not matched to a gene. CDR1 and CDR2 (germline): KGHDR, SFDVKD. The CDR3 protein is CATSDYLAGVKSQQFF. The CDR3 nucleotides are TGTGCCACCAGTGACTACCTAGCGGGAGTTAAGTCCCAGCAGTTCTTC.

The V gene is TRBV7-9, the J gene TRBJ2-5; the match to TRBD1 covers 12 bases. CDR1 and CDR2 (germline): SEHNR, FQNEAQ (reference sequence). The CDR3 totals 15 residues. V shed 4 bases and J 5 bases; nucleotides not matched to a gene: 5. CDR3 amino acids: CASSWDRGRWETQYF. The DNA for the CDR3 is TGTGCCAGCAGCTGGGACAGGGGGCGGTGGGAGACCCAGTACTTC.

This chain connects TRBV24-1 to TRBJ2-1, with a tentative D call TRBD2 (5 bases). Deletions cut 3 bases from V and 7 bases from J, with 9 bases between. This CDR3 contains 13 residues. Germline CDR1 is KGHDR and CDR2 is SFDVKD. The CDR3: CATSDTSGNEQFF. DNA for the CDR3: TGTGCCACCAGTGATACAAGCGGAAATGAGCAGTTCTTC.

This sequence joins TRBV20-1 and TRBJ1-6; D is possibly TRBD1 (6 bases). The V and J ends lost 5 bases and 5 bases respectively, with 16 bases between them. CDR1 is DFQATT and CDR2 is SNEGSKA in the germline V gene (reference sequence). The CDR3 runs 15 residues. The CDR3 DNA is TGCAGTGCTCAACGCCGGACAGATGATAATTCACCCCTCCACTTT. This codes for CSAQRRTDDNSPLHF.

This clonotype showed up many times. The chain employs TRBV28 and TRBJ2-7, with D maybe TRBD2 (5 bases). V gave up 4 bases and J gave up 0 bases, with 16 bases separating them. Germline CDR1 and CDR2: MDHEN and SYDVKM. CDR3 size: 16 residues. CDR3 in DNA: TGTGCCAGCAGTTCCCCGGGAAGGCGGAGCTCCTACGAGCAGTACTTC. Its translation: CASSSPGRRSSYEQYF. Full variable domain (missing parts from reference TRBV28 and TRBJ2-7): DVKVTQSSRYLVKRTGEKVFLECVQDMDHENMFWYRQDPGLGLRLIYFSYDVKMKEKGDIPEGYSVSREKKERFSLILESASTNQTSMYLCASSSPGRRSSYEQYFGPGTRLTVT.

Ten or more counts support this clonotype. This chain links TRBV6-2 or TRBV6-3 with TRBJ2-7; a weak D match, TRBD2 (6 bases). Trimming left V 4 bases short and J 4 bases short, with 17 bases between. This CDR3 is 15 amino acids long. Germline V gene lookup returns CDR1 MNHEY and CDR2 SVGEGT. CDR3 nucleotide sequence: TGTGCCAGCAGTTCTTCCGGGACTCAATTATACGAGCAGTACTTC. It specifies CASSSSGTQLYEQYF.

This chain's CDR3 is CSARGGPSGGKRYEQYF. The CDR3 bases are TGCAGTGCTAGAGGTGGGCCTAGCGGGGGAAAGCGATACGAGCAGTACTTC. The chain recombines TRBV20-1 with TRBJ2-7; 10 bases match TRBD2. V trimming: 1 base; J trimming: 4 bases; junction bases outside the gene matches: 13. This CDR3 is 17 amino acids long. Germline V gives CDR1 DFQATT, CDR2 SNEGSKA (reference sequence).

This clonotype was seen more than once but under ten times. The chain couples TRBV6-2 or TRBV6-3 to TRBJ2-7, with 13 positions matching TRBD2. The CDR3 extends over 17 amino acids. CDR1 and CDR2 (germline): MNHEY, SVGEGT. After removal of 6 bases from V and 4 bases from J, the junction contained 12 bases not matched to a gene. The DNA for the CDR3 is TGTGCCAGCAGCCTACGACTAGCGGGAGGAGTGGTTTACGAGCAGTACTTC. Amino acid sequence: CASSLRLAGGVVYEQYF.

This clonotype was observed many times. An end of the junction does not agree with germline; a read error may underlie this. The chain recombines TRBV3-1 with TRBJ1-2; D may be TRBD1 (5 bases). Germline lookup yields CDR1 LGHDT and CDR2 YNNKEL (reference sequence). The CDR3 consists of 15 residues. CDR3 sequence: CASSQELTANYGYTF. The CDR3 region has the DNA TGTGCCAGCAGCCAAGAGTTGACAGCTAATTATGGCTACACCTTC. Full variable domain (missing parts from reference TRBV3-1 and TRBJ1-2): DTAVSQTPKYLVTQMGNDKSIKCEQNLGHDTMYWYKQDSKKFLKIMFSYNNKELIINETVPNRFSPKSPDKAHLNLHINSLELGDSAVYFCASSQELTANYGYTFGSGTRLTVV.

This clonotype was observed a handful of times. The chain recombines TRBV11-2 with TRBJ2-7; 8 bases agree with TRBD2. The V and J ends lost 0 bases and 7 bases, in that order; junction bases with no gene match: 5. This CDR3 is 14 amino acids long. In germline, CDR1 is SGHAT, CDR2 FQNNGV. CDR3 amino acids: CASSLDRTSREQYF. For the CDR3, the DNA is TGTGCCAGCAGCTTAGATCGGACTAGCCGAGAGCAGTACTTC.

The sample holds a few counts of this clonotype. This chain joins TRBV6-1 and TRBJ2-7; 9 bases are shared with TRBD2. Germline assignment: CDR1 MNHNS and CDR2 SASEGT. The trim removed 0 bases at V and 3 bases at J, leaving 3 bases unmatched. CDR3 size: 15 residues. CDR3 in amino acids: CASSEASSGSYEQYF. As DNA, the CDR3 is TGTGCCAGCAGTGAAGCTAGTAGCGGGAGCTACGAGCAGTACTTC.

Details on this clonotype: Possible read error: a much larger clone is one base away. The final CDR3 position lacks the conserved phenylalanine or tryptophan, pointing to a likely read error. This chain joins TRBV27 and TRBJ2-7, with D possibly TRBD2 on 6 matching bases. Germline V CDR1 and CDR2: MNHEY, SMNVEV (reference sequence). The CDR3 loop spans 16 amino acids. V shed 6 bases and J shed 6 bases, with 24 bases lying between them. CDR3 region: CASSPRPPGGDGEQYL. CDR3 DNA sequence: TGTGCCAGCAGCCCACGCCCCCCCGGGGGAGACGGCGAGCAGTACCTC.

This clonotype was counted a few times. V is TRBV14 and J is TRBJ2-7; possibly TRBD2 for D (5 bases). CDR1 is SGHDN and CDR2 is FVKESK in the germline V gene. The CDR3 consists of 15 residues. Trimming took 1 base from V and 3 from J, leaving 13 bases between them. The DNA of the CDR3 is TGTGCCAGCAGCCAAGCGGGTCTTGGACTCTACGAGCAGTACTTC. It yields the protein CASSQAGLGLYEQYF.

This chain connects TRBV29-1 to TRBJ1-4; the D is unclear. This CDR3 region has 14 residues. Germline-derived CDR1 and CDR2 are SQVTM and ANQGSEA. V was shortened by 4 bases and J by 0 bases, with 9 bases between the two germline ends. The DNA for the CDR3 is TGCAGCGTTGCGTTTTACTCAACTAATGAAAAACTGTTTTTT. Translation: CSVAFYSTNEKLFF.

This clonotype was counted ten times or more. The CDR3 loop reads CASSFTYDTEAFF. CDR3 nucleotides: TGTGCCAGCAGCTTCACCTATGACACTGAAGCTTTCTTT. The J gene is TRBJ1-1, the V gene TRBV5-5; D ambiguous. Trimming cost V 2 bases and J 3 bases, with 8 bases left between them. Germline loops: CDR1 SGHKS, CDR2 YYEKEE (reference sequence). The CDR3 has 13 residues.